This T cell receptor (beta chain) was documented in a study of control samples from healthy donors and cancer patients (dated by TCRdb to the early 2020s). The library was obtained by the immunoSEQ multiplex PCR assay. TCRdb limited this immuneACCESS table to in-frame rearrangements with V and J called. A share of clones is missing; checked studies link under half to unresolved V genes, and the rest is unexplained. The sample table holds 200,000 to 250,000 clones, of which about 94% were seen once. The ten biggest clones cover 1.5% of the sample. Including the terminal cysteine and phenylalanine, the CDR3 comprises 13 residues. The sequence is cut down to CDR3 DNA, 39 bases in frame from base 1. Looking up the germline V gene (reference sequence) yields CDR1 SGHNT and CDR2 YYREEE. Trimming at the junction amounts to 1 base on V and 4 bases on J, and the germline ends lie 8 bases apart. About this clone itself: This clone's antigen is unknown. Within one base of it there is no much larger clone, and no base qualities were kept.

This receptor was taken from a man aged 45-65 years in good health. The source material was blood. The V gene is TRBV5-4 and the J gene is TRBJ1-2, with the D gene uncertain. The CDR3 here reads CASSLTVSYGYTF. The DNA sequence follows: TGTGCCAGCAGCTTGACAGTATCCTATGGCTACACCTTC.